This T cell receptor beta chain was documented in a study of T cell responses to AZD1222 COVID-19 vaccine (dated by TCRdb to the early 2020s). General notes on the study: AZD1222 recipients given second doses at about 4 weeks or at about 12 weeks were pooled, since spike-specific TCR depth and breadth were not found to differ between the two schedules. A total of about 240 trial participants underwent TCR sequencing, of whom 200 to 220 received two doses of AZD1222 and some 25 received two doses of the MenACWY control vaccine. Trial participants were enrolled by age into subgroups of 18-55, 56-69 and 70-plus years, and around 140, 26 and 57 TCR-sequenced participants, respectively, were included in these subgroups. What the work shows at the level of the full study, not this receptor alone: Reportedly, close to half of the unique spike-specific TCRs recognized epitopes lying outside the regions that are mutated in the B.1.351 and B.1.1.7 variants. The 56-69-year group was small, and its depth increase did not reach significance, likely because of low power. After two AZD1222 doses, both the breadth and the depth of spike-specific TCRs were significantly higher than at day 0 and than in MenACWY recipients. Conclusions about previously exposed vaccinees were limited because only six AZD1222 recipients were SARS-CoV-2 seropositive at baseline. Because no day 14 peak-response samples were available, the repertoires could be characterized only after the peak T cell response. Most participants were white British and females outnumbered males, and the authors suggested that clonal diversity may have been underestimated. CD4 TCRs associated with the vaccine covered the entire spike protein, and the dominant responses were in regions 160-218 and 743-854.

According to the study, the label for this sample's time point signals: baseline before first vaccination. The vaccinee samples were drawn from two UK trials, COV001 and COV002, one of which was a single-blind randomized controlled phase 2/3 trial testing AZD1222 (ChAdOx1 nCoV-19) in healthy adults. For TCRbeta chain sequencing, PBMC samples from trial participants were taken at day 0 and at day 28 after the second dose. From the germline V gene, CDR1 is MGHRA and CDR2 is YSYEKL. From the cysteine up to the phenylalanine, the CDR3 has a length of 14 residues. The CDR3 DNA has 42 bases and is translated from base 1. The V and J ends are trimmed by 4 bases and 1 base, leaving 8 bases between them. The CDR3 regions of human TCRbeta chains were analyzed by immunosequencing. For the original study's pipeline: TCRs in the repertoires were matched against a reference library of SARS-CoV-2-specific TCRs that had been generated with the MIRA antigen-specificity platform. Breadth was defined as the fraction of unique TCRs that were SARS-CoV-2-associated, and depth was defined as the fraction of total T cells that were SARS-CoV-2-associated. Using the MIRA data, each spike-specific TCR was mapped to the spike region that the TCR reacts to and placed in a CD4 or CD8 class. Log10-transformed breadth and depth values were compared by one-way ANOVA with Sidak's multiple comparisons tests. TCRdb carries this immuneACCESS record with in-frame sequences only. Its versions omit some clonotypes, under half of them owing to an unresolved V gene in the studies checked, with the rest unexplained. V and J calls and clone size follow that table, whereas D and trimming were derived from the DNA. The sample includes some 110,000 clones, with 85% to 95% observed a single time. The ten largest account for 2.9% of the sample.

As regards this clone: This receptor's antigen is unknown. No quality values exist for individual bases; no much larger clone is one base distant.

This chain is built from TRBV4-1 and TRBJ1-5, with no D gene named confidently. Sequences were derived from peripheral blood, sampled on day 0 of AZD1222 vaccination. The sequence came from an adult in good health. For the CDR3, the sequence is CASSLGLSNQPQHF. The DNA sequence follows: TGCGCCAGCAGCCTAGGACTGAGCAATCAGCCCCAGCATTTT.